Sequencing of this T cell receptor beta chain was carried out in a study of T cell changes during pregnancy in multiple sclerosis. Only in-frame clones appear in the TCRdb table, and some are missing; sequencing was by immunoSEQ multiplex PCR. Of about 79,000 clones in the sample, about nine tenths are singletons; the top ten hold more than 0.45%. The V gene's germline CDR1 is SGHDT and CDR2 YYEEEE. V lost 5 bases to trimming and J lost 2 bases; unmatched junction nucleotides: 3. The CDR3 consists of 14 residues. The chain combines TRBV5-6 with TRBJ2-7, with 11 positions matching TRBD1. This TCR came from a female donor with multiple sclerosis, enrolled in a pregnancy study. Sequenced material: CD4+ T cells from peripheral blood mononuclear cells, taken in the second trimester of pregnancy. Here the CDR3 reads CASRGQGVTYEQYF. CDR3 nucleotide sequence: TGTGCCAGCAGGGGACAGGGGGTAACCTACGAGCAGTACTTC.